This T cell receptor beta chain was profiled in a study of T cells after yellow fever vaccination. Study-level points and caveats: It was the secondary response that reached its peak faster, day 5 versus 15, but it was weaker. Subsequent to the booster, the majority of primary-vaccination clones reappeared (96% CD4, approximately 90% CD8).

CDR1 and CDR2 from the germline V gene are ENHRY and SYGVKD. The CDR3 is made up of 12 amino acids. Trimming stripped 9 bases from V and 9 bases from J, with 15 bases between. MiXCR was run by TCRdb on the 5' RACE reads, yielding one entry per CDR3 protein. This sample has approximately 550,000 distinct CDR3 sequences; over 15% occur once, and the top ten carry over 11%. About this clonotype: Antigen unknown.

The receptor was derived from a young man who received the YFV17D yellow fever vaccine. V and J are TRBV10-3 and TRBJ2-1; TRBD2 is a possible D gene (5 bases). This sample comprised PBMCs, obtained 15 days after the yellow fever booster vaccination. CDR3 amino acids: CAILRAEGEQFF. The DNA of the CDR3 is TGTGCCATTCTCCGGGCCGAGGGTGAGCAGTTCTTC.